These 3 T cell receptor beta chains share one sample of origin, sequenced in a study of T cell repertoires in cytomegalovirus infection. Each CDR3 protein gets one entry after TCRdb re-called the reads with MiXCR. The sample includes about 490,000 distinct CDR3 sequences, around 11% of them seen just once. The sample consisted of PBMCs. These receptors were collected from a human donor in good health (CMV status not recorded). Some clones in this sample may be carry-over from other donors' samples.

This clonotype was detected a few times. The gene calls are TRBV5-1 and TRBJ2-2, with TRBD2 matching over 13 bases. The ends lost 0 bases at V and 4 bases at J; junction bases unmatched: 9. This CDR3 has 19 residues. Germline-derived CDR1 and CDR2 are SGHRS and YFSETQ. The CDR3 DNA is TGCGCCAGCAGCTTGGAAGGACTAGCGGGAGTAGGCCTCACCGGGGAGCTGTTTTTT. Encoded protein: CASSLEGLAGVGLTGELFF.

J is TRBJ2-1 and V is TRBV11-3; TRBD2 agrees at 14 bases. The CDR3 length is 18 residues. The germline CDR1 and CDR2 sequences are SGHNT and YENEEA. J lost 8 bases, V lost 0 bases, and 9 bases had no gene match. CDR3 protein: CASSLEGTSGSYVHEQFF. Written as DNA, the CDR3 is TGTGCCAGCAGCTTAGAAGGGACTAGCGGGAGCTATGTGCATGAGCAGTTCTTC.

The table lists this clonotype with many counts. The chain is built from TRBV7-2 and TRBJ2-2; 9 nucleotides line up with TRBD1. The germline V gene has CDR1 SGHTA and CDR2 FQGNSA. The CDR3 consists of 14 residues. With 7 bases clipped from V and 9 bases from J, the junction kept 9 bases outside the gene matches. CDR3: CASTGQGWERELFF. CDR3 bases: TGTGCCAGCACCGGACAGGGGTGGGAGCGGGAGCTGTTTTTT.